This record looks at one T cell receptor beta chain sequence and its context. cDNA serving as the sequencing template came from extracted, reverse transcribed RNA. Profiling relied on immunoSEQ multiplex PCR, and the TCRdb table lists in-frame clones only, not all of them. The sample has about 170,000 clones; approximately 70% are singletons. Germline V gene lookup returns CDR1 SGHAT and CDR2 FQNNGV. The length of the CDR3 is 14 residues. V was cut by 7 bases and J by 4 bases, with 11 bases left in between. This record comes from a study of CD8+ T cells in alopecia areata. This TCR was sampled from a human donor with alopecia areata. Sample: CD8+ T cells sorted from blood, taken at week 0. The genes are TRBV11-2 and TRBJ1-6, with unresolved D. CDR3 in amino acids: CASTPPAYNSPLHF. The CDR3, as DNA: TGTGCCAGCACCCCCCCCGCATATAATTCACCCCTCCACTTT.